Listed here are 20 T cell receptor beta chains from one sample, sequenced in a study of CD4 T cells in relation to SARS-CoV-2 and coronaviruses. CD4+ T cells from unexposed donors were obtained before the COVID-19 pandemic (2011-2018). The repertoire was sequenced with immunoSEQ multiplex PCR; TCRdb's copy has only in-frame clones and lacks some. The data show around 62,000 clones, 94% seen once. The sample was naive CD4+ T cells from PBMCs. The subset is: naive CD4+ T cells isolated by negative enrichment. Receptor source: a human donor in good health.

This chain uses TRBV6-1 with TRBJ2-4; TRBD1 might be the D (5 bases). From germline, CDR1 is MNHNS and CDR2 SASEGT. V dropped 2 bases and J dropped 0 bases, with 11 bases sitting between them. The CDR3 length is 16 residues. The CDR3 loop is CASSEPGSPAKNIQYF. In DNA, the CDR3 is TGTGCCAGCAGTGAACCAGGGTCCCCAGCCAAAAACATTCAGTACTTC.

This clone has only one observation. The chain has TRBV5-1 and TRBJ1-2; TRBD1 agrees at 10 bases. V was clipped by 2 bases and J by 4 bases; unmatched bases: 8. The CDR3 spans 16 residues. Germline CDR1 is SGHRS and CDR2 is YFSETQ. The CDR3 is CASSFSGDRGGYGYTF. The CDR3 DNA sequence: TGCGCCAGCAGCTTTTCGGGGGACAGGGGTGGCTATGGCTACACCTTC.

This chain uses TRBV12-3 or TRBV12-4 with TRBJ2-1; possibly TRBD1 or TRBD2 for D (5 bases each). The V and J ends lost 11 bases and 3 bases respectively, with 11 bases between them. The CDR3 extends over 12 amino acids. CDR3 DNA sequence: TGTGCCGGTGGGACCAGCTACAATGAGCAGTTCTTC. Encoded protein: CAGGTSYNEQFF.

The chain recombines TRBV30 with TRBJ2-2; maybe TRBD2 (7 bases). The CDR3 consists of 19 residues. Trimming stripped 0 bases from V and 5 bases from J, with 25 bases between. Germline V gives CDR1 GTSNPN, CDR2 SVGIG (reference sequence). The CDR3 sequence: CAWSVDLGGPIGVTGELFF. The CDR3 DNA sequence: TGTGCCTGGAGTGTAGACTTGGGGGGGCCGATTGGGGTAACCGGGGAGCTGTTTTTT.

V usage is TRBV6-7 and J usage is TRBJ2-7; 7 bases agree with TRBD2. TRBV6-7 is an ORF, and what it does is uncertain. Germline trimming cut 0 bases from V and 5 bases from J; bases unmatched to any gene: 13. The CDR3 spans 17 residues. The CDR3 loop is CASSYSFKSGTLNEQYF. The CDR3 DNA reads as TGTGCCAGCAGTTACTCTTTTAAGAGCGGGACCTTAAACGAGCAGTACTTC.

The gene calls are TRBV5-1 and TRBJ2-3; possible D gene TRBD2, 7 bases. Trimming left V 2 bases short and J 2 bases short, with 18 bases between. Germline V gene data show CDR1 as SGHRS and CDR2 as YFSETQ. The CDR3 sequence is 17 residues long. CDR3 coding DNA: TGCGCCAGCAGCTTCGCTAGCGGAGGGGGGGCCACAGATACGCAGTATTTT. This translates into CASSFASGGGATDTQYF. The full variable domain, rest sourced from reference TRBV5-1 and TRBJ2-3, is KAGVTQTPRYLIKTRGQQVTLSCSPISGHRSVSWYQQTPGQGLQFLFEYFSETQRNKGNFPGRFSGRQFSNSRSEMNVSTLELGDSALYLCASSFASGGGATDTQYFGPGTRLTVL.

The DNA of the CDR3 is TGTGCCAGTAGTAGCGGGACAGGGAGCAATTCACCCCTCCACTTT. Residues: CASSSGTGSNSPLHF. The chain combines TRBV19 with TRBJ1-6, with 9 positions matching TRBD1. Trimming cost V 4 bases and J 7 bases; bases outside gene matches: 5. The germline V gene encodes CDR1 LNHDA and CDR2 SQIVND (reference sequence). The CDR3 sequence is 15 residues long.

This clone is a singleton in its sample. The V and J genes are TRBV15 and TRBJ2-1; D not resolved. V was shortened by 1 base and J by 0 bases, with 7 bases between the two germline ends. CDR3 length: 15 residues. In germline, CDR1 is LNHNV, CDR2 YYDKDF (reference sequence). The CDR3 region has the DNA TGTGCCACCAGCAGAGCTAAAAACTCCTACAATGAGCAGTTCTTC. Amino acids: CATSRAKNSYNEQFF.

The J gene is TRBJ2-5, the V gene TRBV5-6, with 9 bases aligning to TRBD2. CDR1 and CDR2 (germline): SGHDT, YYEEEE. CDR3 length: 14 residues. With V trimmed by 6 bases and J by 1 base, 4 bases remained unmatched. CDR3 sequence reads: CASNPSGAQETQYF. DNA for the CDR3: TGTGCCAGCAACCCTAGCGGGGCCCAAGAGACCCAGTACTTC. Combining the CDR3 with reference TRBV5-6 and TRBJ2-5 gives the whole variable domain DAGVTQSPTHLIKTRGQQVTLRCSPKSGHDTVSWYQQALGQGPQFIFQYYEEEERQRGNFPDRFSGHQFPNYSSELNVNALLLGDSALYLCASNPSGAQETQYFGPGTRLLVL.

J is TRBJ1-6 and V is TRBV27; D is uncertain. Germline CDR1 is MNHEY and CDR2 is SMNVEV (reference sequence). CDR3 length: 16 amino acids. V lost 5 bases, J lost 3 bases, and 14 bases lay in between. The DNA of the CDR3 is TGTGCCAGCAGTATTCAGCAGGAAAACTATAATTCACCCCTCCACTTT. This gives the protein CASSIQQENYNSPLHF.

V is TRBV6-5 and J is TRBJ1-4, with D uncertain. V lost 6 bases and J 5 bases, leaving 16 bases between the germline ends. The CDR3 contains 15 residues. In germline, CDR1 is MNHEY, CDR2 SVGAGI. This CDR3 is CASSPRTQKNEKLFF. The CDR3 DNA reads TGTGCCAGCAGCCCGCGGACCCAAAAGAATGAAAAACTGTTTTTT.

This clone was seen a few times. V is TRBV5-1 and J is TRBJ1-2, with 7 bases identical to TRBD1. Germline values: CDR1 SGHRS, CDR2 YFSETQ. V shed 4 bases, J shed 4 bases, and the junction held 4 bases outside the gene matches. The CDR3 is made up of 13 amino acids. This chain's CDR3 is CASSQGTVYGYTF. The CDR3 DNA follows: TGCGCCAGCAGCCAGGGGACAGTCTATGGCTACACCTTC.

To note about this clone: Compared with germline, one end of the junction differs, possibly owing to a read error. This sample also contains other DNA sequences that code for the same CDR3. This chain connects TRBV27 to TRBJ1-3; D is unclear. The CDR3 has 13 residues. Germline CDR1 MNHEY, CDR2 SMNVEV (reference sequence). The CDR3 DNA reads as TGTGCTAGCAGTTTAAATTTTGGAAACACCATATATTTT. Translation: CASSLNFGNTIYF.

V usage is TRBV6-6 and J usage is TRBJ2-7; D is unresolved. Germline lookup yields CDR1 MNHNY and CDR2 SVGAGI (reference sequence). This CDR3 is 11 amino acids long. Trimming stripped 5 bases from V and 4 bases from J, with 6 bases between. Here the CDR3 reads CASSNKYEQYF. CDR3 nucleotides: TGTGCCAGCAGTAATAAGTACGAGCAGTACTTC.

This clone was counted once. The chain uses TRBV18 and TRBJ2-7, with 9 bases that match TRBD2. This CDR3 region has 13 residues. Trimming removed 4 bases from V and 6 bases from J; junction bases left unmatched: 4. Looked up from germline, CDR1 is KGHSH and CDR2 is LQKENI. The CDR3, as DNA: TGTGCCAGCTCACAAGCGGGAGGTTCCGAGCAGTACTTC. It is translated as CASSQAGGSEQYF.

The J gene is TRBJ1-1, the V gene TRBV30; 10 positions agree with TRBD1. V gave up 3 bases and J gave up 6 bases; unmatched junction bases: 4. The germline gives CDR1 GTSNPN, CDR2 SVGIG (reference sequence). The CDR3 extends over 13 amino acids. In DNA form, the CDR3 reads TGTGCCTGGAGCCGGGACAGGGGACCTGAAGCTTTCTTT. Translated, it gives CAWSRDRGPEAFF. The full variable domain, completed using reference TRBV30 and TRBJ1-1, is SQTIHQWPATLVQPVGSPLSLECTVEGTSNPNLYWYRQAAGRGLQLLFYSVGIGQISSEVPQNLSASRPQDRQFILSSKKLLLSDSGFYLCAWSRDRGPEAFFGQGTRLTVV.

This sequence joins TRBV6-5 and TRBJ1-2; 9 positions agree with TRBD1. Germline CDR1 is MNHEY and CDR2 is SVGAGI. The CDR3 spans 16 residues. V shed 4 bases, J shed 8 bases, and the junction held 14 bases outside the gene matches. CDR3 in DNA: TGTGCCAGCAGTTTCCTCCGGGGACAGGGAACGCAGGGCTACACCTTC. Translating gives CASSFLRGQGTQGYTF.

The rearrangement links TRBV5-1 to TRBJ2-7; no clear D gene. CDR1 SGHRS and CDR2 YFSETQ come from the germline V gene. The CDR3 is 11 residues long. Trimming left V 0 bases short and J 7 bases short, with 5 bases between. For the CDR3, the DNA is TGCGCCAGCAGCTTGGATGGGGAGCAGTACTTC. Translation: CASSLDGEQYF. Filled out from reference TRBV5-1 and TRBJ2-7, the complete variable domain reads KAGVTQTPRYLIKTRGQQVTLSCSPISGHRSVSWYQQTPGQGLQFLFEYFSETQRNKGNFPGRFSGRQFSNSRSEMNVSTLELGDSALYLCASSLDGEQYFGPGTRLTVT.

This clone was found once. In nucleotides, the CDR3 is TGTGCCAGCAGCTCAGGACTAGCGGGAGTTCCCACAGATACGCAGTATTTT. Protein product: CASSSGLAGVPTDTQYF. V and J are TRBV4-2 and TRBJ2-3; 13 nucleotides line up with TRBD2. V lost 5 bases to trimming and J lost 2 bases; unmatched junction nucleotides: 7. The length of the CDR3 is 17 residues. Germline values: CDR1 LGHNA, CDR2 YNFKEQ.

V is TRBV19 and J is TRBJ1-4; weak D call: TRBD1 (5 bases). V lost 3 bases to trimming and J lost 7 bases, with 12 bases between them. Germline-derived CDR1 and CDR2 are LNHDA and SQIVND (reference sequence). CDR3 length: 14 amino acids. CDR3 bases: TGTGCCAGTAGTATCTGGGGCTCGGCTGAAAAACTGTTTTTT. Its protein product is CASSIWGSAEKLFF.